This T cell receptor beta chain was recovered during a study of blood T cell repertoires in COVID-19. Study information: Acute and convalescent COVID-19 samples came from the United States, Italy and Spain. The cDNA or gDNA used as material had been derived from T cells, B-cell-depleted T cells, or PBMCs.

Germline CDR1 and CDR2: MNHEY and SMNVEV (reference sequence). The CDR3 sequence is 16 residues long. V gave up 6 bases and J gave up 0 bases; unmatched junction bases: 10. Authors' processing steps: Estimated nucleated cell counts came from reference gene primer amplification. The assay was immunoSEQ multiplex PCR, and TCRdb's table has in-frame clones only and misses some. V and J calls and clone size come straight from that table; D and trimming were deduced from the DNA. Of some 47,000 clones in the sample, about nine tenths were seen once. This TCR came from a man in his 70s with acute or convalescent COVID-19. V gene TRBV27 combines with J gene TRBJ2-7; 8 positions agree with TRBD2. Material for sequencing was peripheral blood. DNA of the CDR3: TGTGCCAGCAGGGGGAGACTCGGGGGGGCCTCCTACGAGCAGTACTTC. This translates into CASRGRLGGASYEQYF.